One and the same sample provided the 16 T cell receptor beta chains below, sequenced in a study of blood T cell repertoires in COVID-19. Profiled with immunoSEQ multiplex PCR; TCRdb holds only in-frame clones, not every one. The data contain 23,000 or so clones, nearly 90% of them singletons. Sequencing used peripheral blood. Source of these receptors: a man between 65 and 85 years old with acute or convalescent COVID-19.

V is TRBV11-2 and J is TRBJ2-1; 9 bases line up with TRBD1. This CDR3 is built from 15 residues. V gave up 5 bases and J gave up 3 bases; unmatched junction bases: 5. Germline CDR1 and CDR2: SGHAT and FQNNGV. This CDR3 reads CASSPGQGSYNEQFF. The CDR3 coding sequence is TGTGCCAGCAGCCCGGGACAGGGAAGCTACAATGAGCAGTTCTTC.

The chain recombines TRBV5-6 with TRBJ2-5; D is perhaps TRBD1 (5 bases). V gave up 1 base and J gave up 3 bases, with 10 bases separating them. CDR1 is SGHDT and CDR2 is YYEEEE in the germline V gene. The CDR3 has 14 amino acids. DNA of the CDR3: TGTGCCAGCAGCTTGCAGGGTTGGGAAGAGACCCAGTACTTC. Translation: CASSLQGWEETQYF.

This chain joins TRBV18 and TRBJ2-5, with a possible D match to TRBD1 (6 bases). The germline V gene encodes CDR1 KGHSH and CDR2 LQKENI. The V and J ends lost 3 bases and 1 base respectively, with 15 bases between them. The CDR3 length is 16 residues. The CDR3 region is CASSPGDTGFQETQYF. CDR3 sequence (DNA): TGTGCCAGCTCACCGGGGGACACCGGCTTCCAAGAGACCCAGTACTTC.

The CDR3 sequence is CAINLQGAGTGELFF. The CDR3 DNA sequence: TGTGCCATCAACCTACAGGGGGCAGGCACCGGGGAGCTGTTTTTT. V and J are TRBV10-3 and TRBJ2-2, with 9 bases identical to TRBD1. The CDR3 runs 15 residues. Trimming cost V 7 bases and J 4 bases; bases outside gene matches: 7. In germline, CDR1 is ENHRY, CDR2 SYGVKD.

The J gene is TRBJ1-2, the V gene TRBV11-1; 8 bases map to TRBD1. Germline V lookup: CDR1 SGHAT, CDR2 FQDESV (reference sequence). The V segment lost 5 bases and the J segment 8 bases; nucleotides outside the gene matches: 7. The length of the CDR3 is 13 residues. The CDR3 is CASSQDRDSGYTF. The CDR3 bases are TGTGCCAGCAGCCAGGACAGGGACTCGGGCTACACCTTC.

The gene calls are TRBV24-1 and TRBJ2-1; 11 positions agree with TRBD1. The CDR3 loop spans 16 amino acids. Trimming cost V 3 bases and J 2 bases; bases outside gene matches: 2. Germline CDR1 KGHDR, CDR2 SFDVKD. The CDR3 reads CATSDRDRGTYNEQFF. The CDR3 nucleotides read TGTGCCACCAGTGATCGGGACAGGGGGACCTACAATGAGCAGTTCTTC.

As DNA, the CDR3 is TGTGCCACCGCTAGCGGGGGGACTAGCACAGATACGCAGTATTTT. Residues: CATASGGTSTDTQYF. The chain employs TRBV24-1 and TRBJ2-3; 11 bases match TRBD2. This CDR3 contains 15 residues. The germline CDR1 and CDR2 sequences are KGHDR and SFDVKD. V shed 9 bases and J 0 bases; nucleotides not matched to a gene: 4.

This chain connects TRBV19 to TRBJ2-1, with D hard to call. The CDR3 runs to 13 residues. The V and J ends lost 4 bases and 6 bases respectively, with 10 bases between them. Germline values: CDR1 LNHDA, CDR2 SQIVND (reference sequence). The CDR3 sequence is CASSRANLNEQFF. For the CDR3, the DNA is TGTGCCAGTAGTAGGGCTAACCTCAATGAGCAGTTCTTC.

The rearrangement uses TRBV11-2 and TRBJ1-2; no reliable D call. V was shortened by 6 bases and J by 4 bases, with 15 bases between the two germline ends. In germline, CDR1 is SGHAT, CDR2 FQNNGV. The CDR3 has 14 residues. CDR3 loop: CASSHPGGAYGYTF. The CDR3 nucleotides are TGTGCCAGCAGTCATCCCGGAGGAGCCTATGGCTACACCTTC.

This chain joins TRBV6-1 and TRBJ2-3, with 9 nucleotides matching TRBD2. The V gene's germline CDR1 is MNHNS and CDR2 SASEGT. V was clipped by 2 bases and J by 2 bases; unmatched bases: 2. The CDR3 consists of 15 residues. The CDR3 loop is CASSELAGSTDTQYF. The CDR3 DNA reads TGTGCCAGCAGTGAACTAGCGGGATCCACAGATACGCAGTATTTT.

The chain has TRBV2 and TRBJ1-1; tentative D call: TRBD1 (6 bases). Germline V CDR1 and CDR2: SNHLY, FYNNEI. This CDR3 contains 14 residues. Trimming left V 6 bases short and J 2 bases short, with 13 bases between. Written as DNA, the CDR3 is TGTGCCAGCAGCCTAACAGGGTTTAACACTGAAGCTTTCTTT. Protein product: CASSLTGFNTEAFF.

Written as DNA, the CDR3 is TGTGCCAGCAGCGTCCGGGACAGGGCGAATTCACCCCTCCACTTT. Translation: CASSVRDRANSPLHF. This chain uses TRBV2 with TRBJ1-6; 9 nucleotides agree with TRBD1. The length of the CDR3 is 15 residues. The V gene end was trimmed by 6 bases and the J gene end by 7 bases; junction bases not matched to a gene: 7. CDR1 and CDR2 from the germline V gene are SNHLY and FYNNEI.

V usage is TRBV24-1 and J usage is TRBJ2-1, with 7 bases fitting TRBD2. This CDR3 has 16 amino acids. The junction had 5 bases not matched to a gene; V was cut back by 3 bases and J by 1 base. Per the germline V gene, CDR1 is KGHDR and CDR2 is SFDVKD. DNA for the CDR3: TGTGCCACCAGTGATCGAAGCGGGGCTTCCTACAATGAGCAGTTCTTC. Amino acids: CATSDRSGASYNEQFF.

The rearrangement joins TRBV4-1 to TRBJ1-2; D is undetermined. Looked up from germline, CDR1 is MGHRA and CDR2 is YSYEKL. Between the trimmed V and J ends, which lost 0 bases and 4 bases, there was a span of 15 bases. This CDR3 has 16 amino acids. CDR3 amino acids: CASSQEGRLSSYGYTF. CDR3 DNA: TGCGCCAGCAGCCAAGAGGGGAGGCTATCTTCCTATGGCTACACCTTC.

The chain uses TRBV3-1 (or the pseudogene TRBV3-2) and TRBJ2-5, with 9 bases identical to TRBD1. Germline CDR1 LGHDT, CDR2 YNNKEL (reference sequence). The CDR3 runs to 18 residues. V gave up 4 bases and J gave up 0 bases; unmatched junction bases: 12. This CDR3 reads CASSLDRGKLPYQETQYF. CDR3 sequence (DNA): TGTGCCAGCAGCCTGGACAGGGGCAAACTGCCTTACCAAGAGACCCAGTACTTC.

J is TRBJ1-5 and V is TRBV2, with a weak D call TRBD1 (5 bases). This CDR3 contains 12 residues. V lost 6 bases, J lost 4 bases, and 7 bases lay in between. Germline V gene sequence: CDR1 SNHLY, CDR2 FYNNEI. The CDR3 sequence is CASSRDNQPQHF. The CDR3 region has the DNA TGTGCCAGCAGCAGGGATAATCAGCCCCAGCATTTT.